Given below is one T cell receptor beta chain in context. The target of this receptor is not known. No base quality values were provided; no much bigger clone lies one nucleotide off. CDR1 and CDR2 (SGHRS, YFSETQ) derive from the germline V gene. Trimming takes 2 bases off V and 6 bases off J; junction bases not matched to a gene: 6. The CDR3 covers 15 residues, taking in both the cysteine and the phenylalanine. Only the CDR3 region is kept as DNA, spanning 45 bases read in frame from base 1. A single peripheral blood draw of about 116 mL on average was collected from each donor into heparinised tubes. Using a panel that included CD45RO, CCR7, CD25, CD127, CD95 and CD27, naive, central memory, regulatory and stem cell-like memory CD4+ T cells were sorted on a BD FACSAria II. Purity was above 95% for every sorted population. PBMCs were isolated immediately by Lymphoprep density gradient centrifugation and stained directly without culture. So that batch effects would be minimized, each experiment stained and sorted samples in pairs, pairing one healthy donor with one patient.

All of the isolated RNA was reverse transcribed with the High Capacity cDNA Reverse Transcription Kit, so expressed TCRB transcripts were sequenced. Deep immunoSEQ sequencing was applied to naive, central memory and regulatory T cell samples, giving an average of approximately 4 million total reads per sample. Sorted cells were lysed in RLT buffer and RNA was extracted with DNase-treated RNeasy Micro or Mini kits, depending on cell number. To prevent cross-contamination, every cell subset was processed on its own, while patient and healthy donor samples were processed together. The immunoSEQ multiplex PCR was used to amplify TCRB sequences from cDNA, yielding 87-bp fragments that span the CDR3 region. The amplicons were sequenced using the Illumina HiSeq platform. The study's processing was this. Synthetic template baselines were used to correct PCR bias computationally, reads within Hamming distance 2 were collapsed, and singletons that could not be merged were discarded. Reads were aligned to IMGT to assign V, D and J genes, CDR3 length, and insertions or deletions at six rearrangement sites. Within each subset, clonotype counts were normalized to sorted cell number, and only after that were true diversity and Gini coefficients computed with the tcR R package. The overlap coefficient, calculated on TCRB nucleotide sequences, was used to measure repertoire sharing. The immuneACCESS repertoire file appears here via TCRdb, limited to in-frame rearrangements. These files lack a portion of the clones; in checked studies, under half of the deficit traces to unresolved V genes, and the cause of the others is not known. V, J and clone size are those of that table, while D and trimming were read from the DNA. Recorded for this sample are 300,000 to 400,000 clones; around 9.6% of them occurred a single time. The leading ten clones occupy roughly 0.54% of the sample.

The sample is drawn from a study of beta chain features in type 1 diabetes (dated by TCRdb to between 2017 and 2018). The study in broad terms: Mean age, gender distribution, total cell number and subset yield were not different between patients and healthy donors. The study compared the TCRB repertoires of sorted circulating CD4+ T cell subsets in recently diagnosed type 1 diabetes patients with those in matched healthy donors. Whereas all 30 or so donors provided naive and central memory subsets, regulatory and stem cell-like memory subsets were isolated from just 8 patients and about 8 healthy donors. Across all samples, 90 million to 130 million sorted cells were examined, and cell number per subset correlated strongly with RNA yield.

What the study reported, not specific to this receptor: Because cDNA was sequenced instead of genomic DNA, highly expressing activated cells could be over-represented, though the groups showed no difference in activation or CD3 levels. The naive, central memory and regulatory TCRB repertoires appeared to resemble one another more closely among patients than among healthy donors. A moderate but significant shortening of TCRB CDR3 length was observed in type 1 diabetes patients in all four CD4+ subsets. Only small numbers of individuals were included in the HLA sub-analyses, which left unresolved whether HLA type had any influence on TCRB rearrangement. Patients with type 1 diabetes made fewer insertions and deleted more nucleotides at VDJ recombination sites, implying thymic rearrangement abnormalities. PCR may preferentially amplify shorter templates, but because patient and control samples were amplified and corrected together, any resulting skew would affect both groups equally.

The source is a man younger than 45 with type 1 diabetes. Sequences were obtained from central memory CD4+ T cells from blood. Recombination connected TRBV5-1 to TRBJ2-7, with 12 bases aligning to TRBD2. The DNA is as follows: TGCGCCAGCAGCTTAGATCTAGCGGGAGGGACCGAGCAGTACTTC. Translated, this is CASSLDLAGGTEQYF.